Listed below are T cell receptor beta chains from one sample, sequenced in a study of T cell changes during pregnancy in multiple sclerosis. Profiling relied on immunoSEQ multiplex PCR, and the TCRdb table lists in-frame clones only, not all of them. The sample lists fewer than 150,000 clones, roughly 95% occurring once. The sequencing here drew on peripheral blood, taken after pregnancy. These receptors originate from a female donor with multiple sclerosis, enrolled in a pregnancy study. The CDR3 runs from the conserved cysteine through the conserved F or W. D genes are given only for firm matches. Expanded clones get a size class; other rows say once, few or many, or leave the size out.

d_gene	v_gene	j_gene	abundance	CDR3aa	CDR3nt
TRBD1	TRBV10-3	TRBJ1-2	-	CAISADRANGGYTF	TGTGCCATCAGCGCGGACAGGGCGAACGGTGGCTACACCTTC
TRBD2	TRBV27	TRBJ2-2	-	CASRGAGGPVGELFF	TGTGCCAGCAGAGGCGCGGGAGGGCCGGTCGGGGAGCTGTTTTTT
-	TRBV20-1	TRBJ1-2	-	CSAVRGYGYTF	TGCAGTGCTGTACGGGGCTATGGCTACACCTTC
-	TRBV6-6	TRBJ2-5	-	CASRRVGETQYF	TGTGCTTCCCGACGGGTCGGAGAGACCCAGTACTTC
-	TRBV28	TRBJ2-7	-	CASSFSGRFDEQYF	TGTGCCAGCAGTTTTAGTGGGAGGTTTGACGAGCAGTACTTC
TRBD1	TRBV5-3	TRBJ1-5	-	CARSHRDRGQHQPQHF	TGTGCCAGAAGTCACCGGGACAGGGGGCAACATCAGCCCCAGCATTTT
-	TRBV27	TRBJ1-2	once	CASSLPGTKNYGYTF	TGTGCCAGCAGTTTACCCGGGACAAAAAACTATGGCTACACCTTC
-	TRBV5-6	TRBJ1-1	-	CASSPPRAMNTEAFF	TGTGCCAGCAGCCCTCCCAGGGCCATGAACACTGAAGCTTTCTTT
-	TRBV27	TRBJ2-7	-	CASSLLGRYAEQYF	TGTGCCAGCAGTTTACTGGGGAGATACGCCGAGCAGTACTTC
TRBD1	TRBV29-1	TRBJ2-1	-	CSVAYSDRGSSNEQFF	TGCAGCGTTGCCTACTCCGACAGGGGGAGTAGCAATGAGCAGTTCTTC
TRBD1	TRBV6-5	TRBJ2-3	-	CASSYRGLSTDTQYF	TGTGCCAGCAGTTACAGGGGGCTTAGCACAGATACGCAGTATTTT
-	TRBV7-3	TRBJ2-1	-	CASSTGRNNNEQFF	TGTGCCAGCAGCACAGGGCGAAACAACAATGAGCAGTTCTTC
-	TRBV6-6	TRBJ1-4	-	CASSLPPQGFYEKLFF	TGTGCCAGCAGTTTACCCCCACAGGGTTTTTATGAAAAACTGTTTTTT
TRBD1	TRBV6-5	TRBJ1-2	-	CASSYNGQANYGYTF	TGTGCCAGCAGTTACAACGGACAGGCTAACTATGGCTACACCTTC
-	TRBV23-1	TRBJ2-1	-	CASSQSPDNEQFF	TGCGCCAGCAGTCAATCCCCCGACAATGAGCAGTTCTTC
TRBD2	TRBV5-1	TRBJ2-1	-	CASSGLAGGHEQFF	TGCGCCAGCAGCGGACTAGCGGGAGGGCATGAGCAGTTCTTC
-	TRBV27	TRBJ2-1	-	CASSYSDNEQFF	TGTGCCAGCAGTTATTCGGACAATGAGCAGTTCTTC
TRBD2	TRBV9	TRBJ2-1	-	CASSGGLAGAYNEQFF	TGTGCCAGCAGCGGGGGACTAGCGGGAGCTTACAATGAGCAGTTCTTC
-	TRBV7-6	TRBJ2-5	once	CASSLLAAGLQETQYF	TGTGCCAGCAGCTTATTGGCTGCAGGGTTACAAGAGACCCAGTACTTC
-	TRBV9	TRBJ1-4	-	CASSVEGAGDEKLFF	TGTGCCAGCAGCGTAGAAGGAGCCGGGGATGAAAAACTGTTTTTT
-	TRBV27	TRBJ1-3	-	CASSLSRRAGNTIYF	TGTGCCAGCAGTTTATCGCGACGGGCTGGAAACACCATATATTTT
-	TRBV18	TRBJ2-3	-	CASSPKEGGKDTQYF	TGTGCCAGCTCACCAAAGGAAGGAGGGAAGGATACGCAGTATTTT
TRBD2	TRBV29-1	TRBJ2-5	-	CSATIMPWTSGRGKETQYF	TGCAGCGCTACCATAATGCCCTGGACTAGCGGGAGGGGAAAAGAGACCCAGTACTTC